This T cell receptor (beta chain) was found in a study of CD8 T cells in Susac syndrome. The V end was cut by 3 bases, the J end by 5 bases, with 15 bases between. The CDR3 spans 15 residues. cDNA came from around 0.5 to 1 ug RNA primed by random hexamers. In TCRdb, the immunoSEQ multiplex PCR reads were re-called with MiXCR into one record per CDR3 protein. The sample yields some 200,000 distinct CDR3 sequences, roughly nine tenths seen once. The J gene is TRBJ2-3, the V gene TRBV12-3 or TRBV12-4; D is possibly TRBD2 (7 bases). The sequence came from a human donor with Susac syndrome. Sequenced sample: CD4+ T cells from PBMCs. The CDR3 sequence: CASSLMRGGQDTQYF. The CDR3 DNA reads TGTGCCAGCAGTTTGATGAGGGGGGGCCAAGATACGCAGTATTTT.